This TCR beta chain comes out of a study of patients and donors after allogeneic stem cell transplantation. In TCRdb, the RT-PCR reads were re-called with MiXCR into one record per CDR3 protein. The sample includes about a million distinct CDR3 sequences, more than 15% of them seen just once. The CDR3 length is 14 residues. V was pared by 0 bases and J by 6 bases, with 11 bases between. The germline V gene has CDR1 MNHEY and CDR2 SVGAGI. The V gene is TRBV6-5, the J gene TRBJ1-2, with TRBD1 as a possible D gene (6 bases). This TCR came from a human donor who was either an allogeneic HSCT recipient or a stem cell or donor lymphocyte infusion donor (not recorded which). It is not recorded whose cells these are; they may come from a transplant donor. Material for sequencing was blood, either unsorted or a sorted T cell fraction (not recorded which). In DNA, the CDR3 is TGTGCCAGCAGTTACTCGGTACAGGGTAATGGCTACACCTTC. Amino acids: CASSYSVQGNGYTF.